A single T cell receptor beta chain is shown here with its context. Its antigen is still unknown. The protocol was immunoSEQ multiplex PCR, while the TCRdb copy is restricted to in-frame clones and leaves out a portion. The sample includes 75,000 to 100,000 clones, 82% of them seen just once. The sample comes from a study of radiotherapy plus CTLA-4 blockade in lung cancer. Background on the study: Objective responses arose in roughly 18% of patients, and approximately 30% experienced disease control.

Focal radiation plus CTLA-4 blockade with ipilimumab was administered to patients who had chemo-refractory metastatic non-small-cell lung cancer. Findings of the study overall: Peripheral blood showed expansion of tumor-derived TCR clones after radiotherapy and ipilimumab. In blood, early T cell clone dynamics reportedly predicted response best, together with interferon-beta.

This CDR3 has 15 residues. Between the trimmed V and J ends, which lost 3 bases and 4 bases, there was a span of 15 bases. Germline CDR1 reads KGHSH; CDR2 reads LQKENI. The input for sequencing was peripheral blood, taken from a patient treated with radiotherapy plus ipilimumab. This clonotype originated in a human donor with non-small cell lung cancer who had a partial response to radiotherapy plus ipilimumab. The chain recombines TRBV18 with TRBJ2-5, with D tentatively TRBD2 (5 bases). The CDR3 protein is CASSPGSGGGETQYF. The CDR3 region has the DNA TGTGCCAGCTCACCCGGATCAGGAGGCGGAGAGACCCAGTACTTC.